The rows below give T cell receptor beta chains drawn from one sample of a study of beta chain features in type 1 diabetes. Some clones are missing from TCRdb's copy, which holds only in-frame ones; the method was immunoSEQ multiplex PCR. Of approximately 160,000 clones listed, about 9.3% are singletons. The source material was central memory CD4+ T cells from blood. The receptor set was obtained from a young man with type 1 diabetes. CDR3s include the opening cysteine and the closing phenylalanine or tryptophan. A D gene is named only where the DNA matches it firmly. A clone size is listed for some rows: how often the clone was seen (once, few, many), or a class if it is expanded.

V	size	J	D	DNA	CDR3
TRBV19	few	TRBJ2-5	NA	TGTGCCAGTAGGAAAGGGGCGGAGACCCAGTACTTC	CASRKGAETQYF
TRBV29-1	few	TRBJ1-5	NA	TGCAGCGTTGCTCAATCTAACAATCAGCCCCAGCATTTT	CSVAQSNNQPQHF
TRBV29-1	few	TRBJ1-4	NA	TGCAGCGCCCTGGATCCACTAACACTTGAAAAACTGTTTTTT	CSALDPLTLEKLFF
TRBV15	few	TRBJ1-4	NA	TGTGCCACCAGCCTCGGCAGGGAAAAACTGTTTTTT	CATSLGREKLFF
TRBV7-2	NA	TRBJ2-1	NA	TGTGCCAGCAGCTTACGACATAGCTCCTACAATGAGCAGTTCTTC	CASSLRHSSYNEQFF
TRBV29-1	NA	TRBJ1-2	NA	TGCAGCGTTAGACTGGGTGACGGCTACACCTTC	CSVRLGDGYTF
TRBV30	few	TRBJ2-7	TRBD2	TGTGCCTGTCTGACTAGCGGAGGTTCCTACGAGCAGTACTTC	CACLTSGGSYEQYF
TRBV28	few	TRBJ2-5	NA	TGTGCCAGCAGTCCTCGTCTAAACCTCCAAGAGACCCAGTACTTC	CASSPRLNLQETQYF
TRBV6-5	NA	TRBJ1-1	NA	TGTGCCAGTCCCGTGAACACTGAAGCTTTCTTT	CASPVNTEAFF
TRBV5-1	few	TRBJ2-5	TRBD1	TGCGCCAGCAGCTCAGTTCCCGGGACAGGGGGCCCAGAGACCCAGTACTTC	CASSSVPGTGGPETQYF
TRBV7-9	NA	TRBJ2-3	NA	TGTGCCAGCAGCTCGTCTGCGGATACGCAGTATTTT	CASSSSADTQYF
TRBV29-1	few	TRBJ2-1	TRBD2	TGCAGCGGTGGTAGCGGGACGGGGAATGAGCAGTTCTTC	CSGGSGTGNEQFF
TRBV11-2	NA	TRBJ1-2	NA	TGTGCCAGCAGCTTAGATTGGGAGGGAGTAGGCTACACCTTC	CASSLDWEGVGYTF
TRBV7-2	few	TRBJ2-7	TRBD2	TGTGCCAGCAGTTATAGCGGGGATGCCTACGAGCAGTACTTC	CASSYSGDAYEQYF
TRBV5-1	few	TRBJ2-7	TRBD2	TGCGCCAGCAGCTTGGCCAGCGGGAGTAGCCCCTACGAGCAGTACTTC	CASSLASGSSPYEQYF
TRBV7-2	few	TRBJ2-5	NA	TGTGCCAGCAGCTTAACCGGTTACGAGACCCAGTACTTC	CASSLTGYETQYF
TRBV5-1	NA	TRBJ1-1	NA	TGCGCCAGCAGCTTGGCCGGGGGGCAGGTCACTGAAGCTTTCTTT	CASSLAGGQVTEAFF
TRBV30	NA	TRBJ1-1	NA	TGTGCCTGGAGTTGCCCAGGGGCGAACTGTGCTGAAGCTTTCTTT	CAWSCPGANCAEAFF
TRBV27	NA	TRBJ2-7	TRBD1	TGTGCCAGCAGTTTAAAAGGGACAGGCGGCTACGAGCAGTACTTC	CASSLKGTGGYEQYF
TRBV4-3	NA	TRBJ2-1	TRBD2	TGCGCCAGCAGCCATGCACTAGCGGGAGGGGGGAACGACAATGAGCAGTTCTTC	CASSHALAGGGNDNEQFF
TRBV6-5	NA	TRBJ2-7	TRBD1	TGTGCCAGCAGTTACTCAAGGACAGGCGGAACTTACGAGCAGTACTTC	CASSYSRTGGTYEQYF
TRBV20-1	NA	TRBJ1-1	NA	TGCAGGGGGGGTTCCGCTGAAGCTTTCTTT	CRGGSAEAFF
TRBV6-6	few	TRBJ2-5	TRBD1	TGTGCCAGCAGACAATTGAGGGGGCGCGGAGAGACCCAGTACTTC	CASRQLRGRGETQYF
TRBV28	NA	TRBJ2-7	NA	TGTGCCAGCAGTCTTACCTACGAGCAGTACTTC	CASSLTYEQYF
TRBV29-1	few	TRBJ2-2	NA	TGCAGCGTACAGTTTCGGAACACCGGGGAGCTGTTTTTT	CSVQFRNTGELFF
TRBV7-9	few	TRBJ2-3	NA	TGTGCCAGCAGCTTATCGGTTATCCCCAACACAGATACGCAGTATTTT	CASSLSVIPNTDTQYF
TRBV4-3	NA	TRBJ2-7	NA	TGCGCCAGCAGCCAACTTGGGACAGCGGGTGTCGAGCAGTACTTC	CASSQLGTAGVEQYF
TRBV5-4	many	TRBJ2-7	TRBD1	TGTGCCAGCAGCTCACCGGGACAGGCGGGGCACGAGCAGTACTTC	CASSSPGQAGHEQYF
TRBV14	NA	TRBJ1-1	NA	TGTGCCAGCAGTCCTTACTGGAACACTGAAGCTTTCTTT	CASSPYWNTEAFF
TRBV5-1	NA	TRBJ2-5	NA	TGCGCCAGCCGGGAGGGACAGGGCGGCGAGACCCAGTACTTC	CASREGQGGETQYF
TRBV5-1	NA	TRBJ1-1	NA	TGCGCCAGCAGCCCGAGGGAGGGTGGCCGGGCGAACACTGAAGCTTTCTTT	CASSPREGGRANTEAFF
TRBV7-6	few	TRBJ2-7	NA	TGTGCCAGCAGCTTACAGGGTGGCCGAACCTCCTACGAGCAGTACTTC	CASSLQGGRTSYEQYF
TRBV18	few	TRBJ1-1	NA	TGTGCCAGCTCACGTGCGACAGACACTGAAGCTTTCTTT	CASSRATDTEAFF
TRBV28	NA	TRBJ1-2	NA	TGTGCCCATCCGGGGGGCGGTAACTATGGCTACACCTTC	CAHPGGGNYGYTF
TRBV2	NA	TRBJ1-1	NA	TGTGCCAGCAGATTGGACAAGGGTGTCCCTGAAGCTTTCTTT	CASRLDKGVPEAFF
TRBV27	NA	TRBJ2-7	NA	TGTGCCAGCAGTCGGCGGAACTCCTACGAGCAGTACTTC	CASSRRNSYEQYF
TRBV15	few	TRBJ2-2	TRBD2	TGTGCCACCAGCGTACTAGCGGGAGTGAACGGGGAGCTGTTTTTT	CATSVLAGVNGELFF
TRBV7-3	NA	TRBJ2-5	NA	TGTGCCAGCAGCTTCTTCCTCAGGTCTTCGCACAGGGACCCAATGGACGGAGAGACCCAGTACTTC	CASSFFLRSSHRDPMDGETQYF
TRBV7-9	NA	TRBJ1-4	TRBD1	TGTGCCAGCAGCTTGGGACAGGGAACATGGGAGAAACTGTTTTTT	CASSLGQGTWEKLFF
TRBV19	NA	TRBJ1-1	NA	TGTGCCAGTACGCGGTTGAACACTGAAGCTTTCTTT	CASTRLNTEAFF
TRBV18	few	TRBJ2-7	TRBD2	TGTGCCAGCTCACCGGGCGCGGGAGTAGGCTACGAGCAGTACTTC	CASSPGAGVGYEQYF
TRBV4-2	few	TRBJ2-2	TRBD2	TGTGCCAGCAGCCAAGACAGGGGACTAGACCAGACCGGGGAGCTGTTTTTT	CASSQDRGLDQTGELFF
TRBV4-3	NA	TRBJ2-5	NA	TGCGCCAGCAGCCCGACGAGGATCGGAGGAAGGGAGACCCAGTACTTC	CASSPTRIGGRETQYF
TRBV18	few	TRBJ2-5	NA	TGTGCCAGCTCACCGGAGGGAGAAAGAGAGACCCAGTACTTC	CASSPEGERETQYF
TRBV6-5	few	TRBJ1-5	TRBD1	TGTGCCAGCAGTTACTCCAGGCAGGGGGATCAGCCCCAGCATTTT	CASSYSRQGDQPQHF
TRBV15	NA	TRBJ1-5	TRBD1	TGTGCCACCAGCGGACAGGGGGGGAATCAGCCCCAGCATTTT	CATSGQGGNQPQHF